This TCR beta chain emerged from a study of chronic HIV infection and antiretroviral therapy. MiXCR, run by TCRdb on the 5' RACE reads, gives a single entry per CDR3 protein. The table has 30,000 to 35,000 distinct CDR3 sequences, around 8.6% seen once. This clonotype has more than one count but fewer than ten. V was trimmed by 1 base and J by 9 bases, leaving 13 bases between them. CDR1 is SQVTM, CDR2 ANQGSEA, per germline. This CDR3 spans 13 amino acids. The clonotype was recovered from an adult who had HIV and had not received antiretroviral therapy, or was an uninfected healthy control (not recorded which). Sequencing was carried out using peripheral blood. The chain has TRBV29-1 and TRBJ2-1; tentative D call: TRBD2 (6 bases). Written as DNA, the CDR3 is TGCAGCGTTGAAGTTACGCAGCGGGCTGAGCAGTTCTTC. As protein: CSVEVTQRAEQFF.